Reported below is one T cell receptor beta chain. Its target is not known. A much larger clone lies one base from this, so it may be a read error. This specimen comes from a study of post-analysis software for immune sequencing data. Overall study results and limits: Five TRBV segments occurring more often in patients than controls included TRBV5-6, TRBV5-1 and TRBV20-1. By F measure, samples from a shared preparation batch strongly co-clustered.

Unique-molecular-identifier-tagged TCR beta cDNA libraries were used. Each CDR3 protein gets one entry after TCRdb re-called the PCR reads with MiXCR. Of about 570,000 distinct CDR3 sequences listed, 30% to 40% were seen once; the top ten hold about 5.6%. From germline, CDR1 is SGHRS and CDR2 YFSETQ. This CDR3 contains 16 residues. Sequenced input: blood. The sequence came from a girl aged 2-17 years with multiple sclerosis. This sequence joins TRBV5-1 and TRBJ2-7; D ambiguous. The chain's CDR3 is CAGSRPAPTSDYEQYF. For the CDR3, the DNA is TGCGCCGGCAGCCGACCCGCCCCCACCTCCGACTACGAGCAGTACTTC.